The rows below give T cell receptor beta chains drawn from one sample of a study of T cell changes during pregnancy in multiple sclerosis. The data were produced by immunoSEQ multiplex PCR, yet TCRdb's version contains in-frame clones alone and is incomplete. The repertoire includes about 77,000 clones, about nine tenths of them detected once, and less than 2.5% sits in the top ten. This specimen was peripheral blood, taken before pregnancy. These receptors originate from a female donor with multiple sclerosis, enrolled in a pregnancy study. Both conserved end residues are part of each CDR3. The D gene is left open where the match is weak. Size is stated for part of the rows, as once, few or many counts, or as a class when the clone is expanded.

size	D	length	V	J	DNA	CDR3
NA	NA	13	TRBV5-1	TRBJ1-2	TGCGCCAGCAGCTTGGAGAACTACTATGGCTACACCTTC	CASSLENYYGYTF
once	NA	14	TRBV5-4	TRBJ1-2	TGTGCCAGCAACAAAGACAGGACGCCCTATGGCTACACCTTC	CASNKDRTPYGYTF
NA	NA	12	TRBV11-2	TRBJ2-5	TGTGCCAGCACCTCGGACTTGACGTCCCAGTACTTC	CASTSDLTSQYF
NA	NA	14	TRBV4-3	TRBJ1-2	TGCGCCAGCAGCCAAGACGGGACTGCTCGGCGCTACACCTTC	CASSQDGTARRYTF
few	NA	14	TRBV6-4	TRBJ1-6	TGTGCCAGCAGAGAGACCCCCGGAGGCTCACCCCTCCACTTT	CASRETPGGSPLHF
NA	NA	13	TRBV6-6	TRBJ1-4	TGTGCCAGCAGTTACTCCTATGATGAAAAACTGTTTTTT	CASSYSYDEKLFF
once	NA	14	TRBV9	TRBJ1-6	TGTGCCAGCAGCATCCGACGGGAACTTTCACCCCTCCACTTT	CASSIRRELSPLHF
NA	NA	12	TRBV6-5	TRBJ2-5	TGTGCCAGCGGAGGAGGGAGGGAGACCCAGTACTTC	CASGGGRETQYF
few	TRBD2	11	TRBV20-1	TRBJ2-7	TGCAGTGCTCTAGCGGGGTACGAGCAGTACTTC	CSALAGYEQYF
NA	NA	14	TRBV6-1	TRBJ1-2	TGTGCCACCTCATCCAGGGGTCGAAGCTATGGCTACACCTTC	CATSSRGRSYGYTF
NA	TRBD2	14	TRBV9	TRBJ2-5	TGTGCCAGCAGCGAGACTAGCCCAAGCGGGACCCAGTACTTC	CASSETSPSGTQYF
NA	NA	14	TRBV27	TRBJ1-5	TGTGCCAGCAGTTTACAGGGATCCAATCAGCCCCAGCATTTT	CASSLQGSNQPQHF
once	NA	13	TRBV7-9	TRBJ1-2	TGTGCCAGCAGCTTAGGACAGCTGCTCGGCTACACCTTC	CASSLGQLLGYTF
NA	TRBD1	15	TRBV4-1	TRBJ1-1	TGCGCCAGCAGCCATATGACAGGGGGCATCACTGAAGCTTTCTTT	CASSHMTGGITEAFF
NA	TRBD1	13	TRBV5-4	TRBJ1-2	TGTGCCAGCAGCTTGACAGGGGCTTATGGCTACACCTTC	CASSLTGAYGYTF
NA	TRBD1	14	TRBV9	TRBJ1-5	TGTGCCAGCAGCAGAGGAGGGACAGGGGAGCCCCAGCATTTT	CASSRGGTGEPQHF
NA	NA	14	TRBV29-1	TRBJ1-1	TGCAGCGTTGAGGGAGAACAGGGACACACTGAAGCTTTCTTT	CSVEGEQGHTEAFF
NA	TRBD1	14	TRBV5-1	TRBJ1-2	TGCGCCAGCAGCTTCGGGGGACAGGCGATACGCTACACCTTC	CASSFGGQAIRYTF
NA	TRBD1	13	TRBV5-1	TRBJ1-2	TGCGCCAGCAGCTCTCAGGGGGCAATTGGCTACACCTTC	CASSSQGAIGYTF
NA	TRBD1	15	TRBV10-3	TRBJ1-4	TGTGCCATCAGTGCCGGGACAGGGGTCAATGAAAAACTGTTTTTT	CAISAGTGVNEKLFF
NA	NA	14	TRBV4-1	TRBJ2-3	TGCGCCAGCAGCCAAGGTTCGGGCACAGATACGCAGTATTTT	CASSQGSGTDTQYF
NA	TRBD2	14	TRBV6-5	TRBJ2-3	TGTGCCAGCCGTGCGGGGGGGCCCCACGATACGCAGTATTTT	CASRAGGPHDTQYF
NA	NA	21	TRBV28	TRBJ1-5	TGTGCCAGCAGTTTAGTAGCCCTTGCAGGGTGGGGCAGATATAGCAATCAGCCCCAGCATTTT	CASSLVALAGWGRYSNQPQHF
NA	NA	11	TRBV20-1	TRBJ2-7	TGCAGTGCTAGAGACAACTACGAGCAGTACTTC	CSARDNYEQYF
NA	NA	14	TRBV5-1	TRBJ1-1	TGCGCCAGCAGCTCGAGGGGGGGGAACACTGAAGCTTTCTTT	CASSSRGGNTEAFF
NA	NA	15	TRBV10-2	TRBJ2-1	TGCGCCAGCAAGTTGTACCGGGATGGGTACAATGAGCAGTTCTTC	CASKLYRDGYNEQFF
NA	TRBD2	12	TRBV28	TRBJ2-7	TGTGCCAGCCAGGGACTATACTACGAGCAGTACTTC	CASQGLYYEQYF
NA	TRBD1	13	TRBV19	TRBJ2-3	TGTGCCACTTTAACAGGGGGAACAGATACGCAGTATTTT	CATLTGGTDTQYF
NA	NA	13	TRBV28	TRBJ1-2	TGTGCCAGCAGTTTTGGGGGGGCTAGTGGCTACACCTTC	CASSFGGASGYTF
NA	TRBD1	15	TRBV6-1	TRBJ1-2	TGTGCCAGCAGTGAACCGGGACAGGGGCCCTATGGCTACACCTTC	CASSEPGQGPYGYTF
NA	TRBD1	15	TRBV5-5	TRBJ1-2	TGTGCCAGCAGCCCAACGACAGGGGGACACTATGGCTACACCTTC	CASSPTTGGHYGYTF
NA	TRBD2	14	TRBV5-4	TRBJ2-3	TGTGCCAGCAGCCCTCGGGGGGGCACAGATACGCAGTATTTT	CASSPRGGTDTQYF
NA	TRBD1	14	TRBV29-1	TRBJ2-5	TGCAGCGCAGGACAGGGGAATATTCAAGAGACCCAGTACTTC	CSAGQGNIQETQYF
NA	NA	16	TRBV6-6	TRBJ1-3	TGTGCCAGCAGTTACCGACAGAGCAACTCTGGAAACACCATATATTTT	CASSYRQSNSGNTIYF
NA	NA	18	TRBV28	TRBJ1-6	TGTGCCAGCAGTCTGCCCCTTGTGGGCGCCTCCTATAATTCACCCCTCCACTTT	CASSLPLVGASYNSPLHF
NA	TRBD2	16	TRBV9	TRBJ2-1	TGTGCCAGCAGCGTCATGGGACTAGCGGCTTACAATGAGCAGTTCTTC	CASSVMGLAAYNEQFF
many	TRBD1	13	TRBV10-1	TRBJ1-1	TGCGCCAGCAGTGTCGGACAGGGTTCTCAAGCTTTCTTT	CASSVGQGSQAFF
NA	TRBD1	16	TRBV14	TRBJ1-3	TGTGCCAGCAGCCAAGATATTGGGACAGGGGCGAACACCATATATTTT	CASSQDIGTGANTIYF
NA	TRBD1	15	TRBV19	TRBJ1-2	TGTGCCAGTAGTGGACGGACAGGGGGAGGTTATGGCTACACCTTC	CASSGRTGGGYGYTF
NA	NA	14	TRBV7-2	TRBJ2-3	TGTGCCAGCAGCTTAATCGGTGGAGGGGATACGCAGTATTTT	CASSLIGGGDTQYF
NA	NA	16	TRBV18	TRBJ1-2	TGTGCCAGCTCACCATCGAATGCCCATCTCTCGGGTGGCTACACCTTC	CASSPSNAHLSGGYTF
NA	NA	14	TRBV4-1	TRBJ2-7	TGCGCCAGCAGCCAAGAGGGCTGGTTCCACGAGCAGTACTTC	CASSQEGWFHEQYF
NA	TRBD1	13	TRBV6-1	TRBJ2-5	TGTGCCAGCAGTCTGACAGGGGAAGAGACCCAGTACTTC	CASSLTGEETQYF